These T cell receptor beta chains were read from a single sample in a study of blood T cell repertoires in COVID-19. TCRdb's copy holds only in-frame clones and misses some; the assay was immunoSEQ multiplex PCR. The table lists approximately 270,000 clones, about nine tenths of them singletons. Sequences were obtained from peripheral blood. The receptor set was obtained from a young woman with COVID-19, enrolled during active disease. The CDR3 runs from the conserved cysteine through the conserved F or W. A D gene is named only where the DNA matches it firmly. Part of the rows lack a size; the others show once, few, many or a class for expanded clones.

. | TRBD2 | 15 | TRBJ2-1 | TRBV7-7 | TGTGCTAGCAGCTCGTCACTAGCGGGAGCGAATGAGCAGTTCTTC | CASSSSLAGANEQFF
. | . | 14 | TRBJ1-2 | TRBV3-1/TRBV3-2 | TGTGCCAGCTCCGTCGGCAGGGAAGGTTATGGCTACACCTTC | CASSVGREGYGYTF
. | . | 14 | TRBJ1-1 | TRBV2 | TGTGCCAGCAGTGTGAACAGGGTGAACACTGAAGCTTTCTTT | CASSVNRVNTEAFF
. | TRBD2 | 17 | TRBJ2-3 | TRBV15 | TGTGCCACCAGCAGATCCAATCAAGCGGGAGAAGGAGATACGCAGTATTTT | CATSRSNQAGEGDTQYF
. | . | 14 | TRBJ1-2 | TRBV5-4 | TGTGCCAGCTCTCCTATGGCAGGGGTCCATGGCTACACCTTC | CASSPMAGVHGYTF
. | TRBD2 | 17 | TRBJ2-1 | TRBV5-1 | TGCGCCAGCAGCTTGGAGGGCCAGCGGGGGTACTACAATGAGCAGTTCTTC | CASSLEGQRGYYNEQFF
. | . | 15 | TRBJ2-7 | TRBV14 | TGTGCCAGCAGCCATGGTGCAGGGATATCCTACGAGCAGTACTTC | CASSHGAGISYEQYF
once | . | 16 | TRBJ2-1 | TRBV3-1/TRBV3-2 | TGTGCCAGCAGCCGCAAGCCGGGACTCTTGGACAGGGAGCAGTTCTTC | CASSRKPGLLDREQFF
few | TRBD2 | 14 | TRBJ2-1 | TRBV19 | TGTGCCAGTAAACCCGGGACTAGCTTCCGCGAGCAGTTCTTC | CASKPGTSFREQFF
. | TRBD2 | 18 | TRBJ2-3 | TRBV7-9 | TGTGCCAGCAGCTCATCTGGGACTAGCGGGAGTAAAGTAGATACGCAGTATTTT | CASSSSGTSGSKVDTQYF
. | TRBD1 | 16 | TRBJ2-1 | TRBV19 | TGTGCCAGTAGTATATTGGGGACAGGGGCCCACAATGAGCAGTTCTTC | CASSILGTGAHNEQFF
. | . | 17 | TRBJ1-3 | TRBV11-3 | TGTGCCAGCAGCTTAGACACAGGTGCCTCTGGAGGAAACACCATATATTTT | CASSLDTGASGGNTIYF
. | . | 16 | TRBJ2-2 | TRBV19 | TGTGCCAGTAGCCTACGGAGGTCTAGGAGCACCGGGGAGCTGTTTTTT | CASSLRRSRSTGELFF
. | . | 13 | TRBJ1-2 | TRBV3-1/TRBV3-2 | TGTGCCAGCAGCCCGGCAGGGGAAGGAGGCTACACCTTC | CASSPAGEGGYTF
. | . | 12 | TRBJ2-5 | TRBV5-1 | TGCGCCAGCAGCACGAACGGAGAGACCCAGTACTTC | CASSTNGETQYF
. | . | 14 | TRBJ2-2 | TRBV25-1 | TGTGCCAGCATAGCGCGGGGGAACACCGGGGAGCTGTTTTTT | CASIARGNTGELFF
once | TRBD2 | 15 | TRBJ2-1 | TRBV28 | TGTGCCAGCAGATCTAGCGGGGAGACCTACAATGAGCAGTTCTTC | CASRSSGETYNEQFF
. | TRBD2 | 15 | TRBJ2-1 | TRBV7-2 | TGTGCCAGCAGCTTAAAGACTAGCGGGTACAATGAGCAGTTCTTC | CASSLKTSGYNEQFF
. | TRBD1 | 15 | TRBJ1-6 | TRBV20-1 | TGCAGTGCTAGTAAGAGGGGGCTGAGTAATTCACCCCTCCACTTT | CSASKRGLSNSPLHF
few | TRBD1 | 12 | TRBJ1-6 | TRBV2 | TGTGCCAGCACCGAGGGACAGCCTCTCCTCCACTTT | CASTEGQPLLHF
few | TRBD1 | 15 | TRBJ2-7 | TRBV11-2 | TGTGCCAGCAGCCCTTCGGGACAGGGGCAAGAGGACGCGTACTTC | CASSPSGQGQEDAYF
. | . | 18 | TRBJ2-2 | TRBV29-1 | TGCAGCGTTCGGGACGGTGGGGGCGCGGGTTCTTACACCGGGGAGCTGTTTTTT | CSVRDGGGAGSYTGELFF
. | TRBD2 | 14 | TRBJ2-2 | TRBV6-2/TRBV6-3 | TGTGCCAGCAGCGGACTAGCCGGTGCCGGGGAGCTGTTTTTT | CASSGLAGAGELFF
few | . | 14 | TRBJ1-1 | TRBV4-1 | TGCGCCAGCAGCCTTGGACAGCTGAACACTGAAGCTTTCTTT | CASSLGQLNTEAFF
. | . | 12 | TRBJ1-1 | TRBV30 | TGTGCCTGGAGTCCAATAGTCACTGAAGCTTTCTTT | CAWSPIVTEAFF
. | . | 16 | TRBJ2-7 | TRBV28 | TGTGCCAGCAGTTTAGGGGAGGTGGGCCCGCCCTACGAGCAGTACTTC | CASSLGEVGPPYEQYF
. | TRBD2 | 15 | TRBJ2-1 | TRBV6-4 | TGTGCCAGCACGCAGACTAGCGGGGTCCACAATGAGCAGTTCTTC | CASTQTSGVHNEQFF
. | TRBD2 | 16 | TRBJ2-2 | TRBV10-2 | TGCGCCAGCAGTGGAGGGTCTAGCGGCAACACCGGGGAGCTGTTTTTT | CASSGGSSGNTGELFF
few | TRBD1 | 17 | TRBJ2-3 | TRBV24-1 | TGTGCCACCAGTGGGGTCTCCGGGACAGGGAGTACAGATACGCAGTATTTT | CATSGVSGTGSTDTQYF
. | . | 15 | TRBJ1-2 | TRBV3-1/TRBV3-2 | TGTGCCAGCAGCCAACATGGCGAAGGGGCCTATGGCTACACCTTC | CASSQHGEGAYGYTF
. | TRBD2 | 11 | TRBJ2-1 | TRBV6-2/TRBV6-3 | TGTGCCAGCAGTTACTCGGGACTACAGTTCTTC | CASSYSGLQFF
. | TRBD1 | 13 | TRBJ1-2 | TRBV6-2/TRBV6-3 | TGTGCCAGCAGTCTAGACCGGGACAGGGGCCTGGTGTTC | CASSLDRDRGLVF
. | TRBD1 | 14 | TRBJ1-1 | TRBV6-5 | TGTGCCAGCAGTTCCGGACAGGGAAAAACTGAAGCTTTCTTT | CASSSGQGKTEAFF
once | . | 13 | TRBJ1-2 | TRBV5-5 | TGTGCCAGCAGCCCCCTCACAGTGGGTGGCTACACCTTC | CASSPLTVGGYTF
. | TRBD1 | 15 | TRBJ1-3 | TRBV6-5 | TGTGCCAGCAGTTTGGGACAGGACTCTGGAAACACCATATATTTT | CASSLGQDSGNTIYF
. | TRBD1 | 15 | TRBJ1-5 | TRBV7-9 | TGTGCCAGCAGCTTATTCGAGGGGGCTGGTCAGCCCCAGCATTTT | CASSLFEGAGQPQHF
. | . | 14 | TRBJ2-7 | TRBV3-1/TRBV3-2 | TGTGCCAGCAGCCTTTTGGGTAGCGCGCTCGAGCAGTACTTC | CASSLLGSALEQYF